This entry lists 18 T cell receptor beta chains sequenced from one sample in a study of blood T cell repertoires in COVID-19 (dated by TCRdb to the early 2020s). Library generation was performed with the immunoSEQ multiplex PCR assay. Here the immuneACCESS table is served through TCRdb, limited to in-frame sequences with V and J called. Missing clones are a known gap in these copies; in checked studies unresolved V genes cover under half, and the rest lacks a known reason. The sample table contains around 300,000 clones; only one count was recorded for over 75% of them. Jointly, the top ten make up 6% to 7% of the sample. Sequencing used peripheral blood. These TCRs come from a woman in her 30s with COVID-19, enrolled during active disease.

This sequence joins TRBV29-1 and TRBJ1-2, with 7 bases that match TRBD1. Germline loops: CDR1 SQVTM, CDR2 ANQGSEA. The CDR3 contains 13 residues. The junction had 6 bases not matched to a gene; V was cut back by 5 bases and J by 3 bases. The CDR3 coding sequence is TGCAGCGTTTATAAGGACAGGCACTATGGCTACACCTTC. The encoded protein is CSVYKDRHYGYTF.

V and J are TRBV5-5 and TRBJ1-3, with no clear D. V shed 3 bases and J shed 2 bases, with 15 bases lying between them. Germline CDR1 is SGHKS and CDR2 is YYEKEE (reference sequence). The CDR3 loop spans 16 amino acids. CDR3 nucleotide sequence: TGTGCCAGCAGCTGGACTGGTCTGTCCCCTGGAAACACCATATATTTT. Translating it yields CASSWTGLSPGNTIYF. The variable domain in full, completed from reference TRBV5-5 and TRBJ1-3, reads DAGVTQSPTHLIKTRGQQVTLRCSPISGHKSVSWYQQVLGQGPQFIFQYYEKEERGRGNFPDRFSARQFPNYSSELNVNALLLGDSALYLCASSWTGLSPGNTIYFGEGSWLTVV.

The chain recombines TRBV28 with TRBJ1-2, with TRBD1 as a possible D gene (6 bases). This CDR3 has 13 amino acids. The V gene lost 6 bases and the J gene lost 7 bases, with 15 bases spanning the gap. The germline gives CDR1 MDHEN, CDR2 SYDVKM. The CDR3 protein is CASRPPGATGYTF. As DNA, the CDR3 is TGTGCCAGCAGACCCCCAGGGGCGACTGGCTACACCTTC.

This rearrangement joins TRBV4-1 to TRBJ1-3; 12 bases fit TRBD1. Unmatched junction bases numbered 3, after V lost 4 bases and J lost 5 bases. The CDR3 has 15 residues. CDR1 and CDR2 from the germline V gene are MGHRA and YSYEKL. The CDR3 here is CASSPGQGARNTIYF. In nucleotides, the CDR3 is TGCGCCAGCAGCCCGGGACAGGGGGCTCGAAACACCATATATTTT.

V and J are TRBV27 and TRBJ2-7, with TRBD2 as a possible D gene (5 bases). Germline values: CDR1 MNHEY, CDR2 SMNVEV (reference sequence). The ends were cut back, 4 bases at V and 4 bases at J, with 14 bases in the middle. The CDR3 extends over 14 amino acids. CDR3 amino acids: CASSSLLAAYEQYF. CDR3 nucleotides: TGTGCCAGCAGTTCCCTCCTAGCTGCTTACGAGCAGTACTTC.

The chain employs TRBV10-2 and TRBJ1-2, with D uncertain. This CDR3 spans 15 amino acids. Trimming took off 4 bases at V and 6 bases at J, with 18 bases between the two ends. Germline lookup yields CDR1 WSHSY and CDR2 SAAADI. CDR3 DNA: TGCGCCAGCAGTGGTACCCGGGATCCGCAGCATGGCTACACCTTC. Its protein product is CASSGTRDPQHGYTF.

The chain recombines TRBV6-2 or TRBV6-3 with TRBJ2-1; no reliable D call. V lost 7 bases and J 8 bases, leaving 15 bases between the germline ends. CDR1 and CDR2 (germline): MNHEY, SVGEGT. The CDR3 is made up of 13 amino acids. The CDR3 loop reads CASTPRPRHEQFF. The CDR3 nucleotides are TGTGCCAGCACCCCCCGCCCGCGCCATGAGCAGTTCTTC.

The chain employs TRBV28 and TRBJ1-1, with a tentative D call TRBD1 (6 bases). The CDR3 is 15 amino acids. Looked up from germline, CDR1 is MDHEN and CDR2 is SYDVKM. The germline V and J ends were trimmed by 10 bases and 1 base, with 19 bases remaining between them. CDR3 sequence (DNA): TGTGCCACCCAGGGGCATGGGCAGCGGAACACTGAAGCTTTCTTT. It translates to CATQGHGQRNTEAFF.

The V gene is TRBV5-5, the J gene TRBJ2-7; tentative D call: TRBD2 (6 bases). From germline, CDR1 is SGHKS and CDR2 YYEKEE (reference sequence). The ends were cut back, 1 base at V and 3 bases at J, with 11 bases in the middle. There are 14 residues in the CDR3. For the CDR3, the DNA is TGTGCCAGCAGCTTGCCGGAGGACTACTACGAGCAGTACTTC. The encoded protein is CASSLPEDYYEQYF.

The chain couples TRBV7-6 to TRBJ2-7; tentative D call: TRBD1 (5 bases). This CDR3 comprises 13 residues. Germline CDR1 reads SGHVS; CDR2 reads FNYEAQ. The V end lost 5 bases, the J end lost 7 bases, and 15 bases lay between the germline ends. Written as DNA, the CDR3 is TGTGCCAGCAGCCCAGGCCCCAGGGTTGAGCAGTACTTC. It specifies CASSPGPRVEQYF.

V gene TRBV7-2 combines with J gene TRBJ1-4; TRBD1 might be the D (6 bases). Germline V gene sequence: CDR1 SGHTA, CDR2 FQGNSA. V was pared by 5 bases and J by 7 bases, with 14 bases between. CDR3 length equals 14 residues. This CDR3 reads CASSPGQFSEKLFF. CDR3 nucleotide sequence: TGTGCCAGCAGCCCCGGACAGTTTTCTGAAAAACTGTTTTTT.

V gene TRBV3-1 (or the pseudogene TRBV3-2) combines with J gene TRBJ1-1, with a possible D match to TRBD1 (5 bases). The V gene lost 2 bases and the J gene lost 4 bases, with 11 bases spanning the gap. CDR3 length: 14 residues. The germline gives CDR1 LGHDT, CDR2 YNNKEL (reference sequence). CDR3 coding DNA: TGTGCCAGCAGCCAATGGCAGGGTAGCACTGAAGCTTTCTTT. Amino acid sequence: CASSQWQGSTEAFF.

This chain's CDR3 is CATVDRNNQPQHF. The CDR3 DNA reads TGTGCCACCGTAGACAGGAACAATCAGCCCCAGCATTTT. The gene calls are TRBV10-3 and TRBJ1-5; perhaps TRBD1 as D (6 bases). Trimming shortened V by 10 bases and J by 3 bases, and 13 bases separated the two germline ends. This CDR3 has 13 amino acids. From germline, CDR1 is ENHRY and CDR2 SYGVKD.

V is TRBV2 and J is TRBJ2-2, with D perhaps matching TRBD1 (5 bases). The V gene lost 7 bases and the J gene lost 5 bases, with 14 bases spanning the gap. CDR1 and CDR2 from the germline V gene are SNHLY and FYNNEI. CDR3 length: 14 residues. CDR3 amino acids: CASKERGRTGELFF. CDR3 nucleotides: TGTGCCAGCAAAGAAAGGGGTAGGACCGGGGAGCTGTTTTTT.

This chain uses TRBV6-5 with TRBJ2-2; D may be TRBD1 (5 bases). CDR3 length: 14 amino acids. Germline lookup yields CDR1 MNHEY and CDR2 SVGAGI. V was shortened by 3 bases and J by 3 bases, with 8 bases between the two germline ends. This chain's CDR3 is CASSYKGYTGELFF. The CDR3 nucleotides are TGTGCCAGCAGTTATAAGGGGTACACCGGGGAGCTGTTTTTT.

V and J are TRBV6-2 or TRBV6-3 and TRBJ2-2, with 10 bases fitting TRBD2. The junction had 8 bases not matched to a gene; V was cut back by 2 bases and J by 5 bases. The CDR3 is 17 amino acids. Per germline, CDR1 MNHEY and CDR2 SVGEGT. The CDR3 nucleotides are TGTGCCAGCAGTTACACGCTAGGACTAGCGGAAACCGGGGAGCTGTTTTTT. Protein product: CASSYTLGLAETGELFF.

For this clone: Different DNA sequences within this sample yield the same CDR3. V gene TRBV9 combines with J gene TRBJ1-6; no reliable D call. V was trimmed by 0 bases and J by 10 bases, leaving 11 bases between them. The CDR3 has 14 residues. Germline CDR1 is SGDLS and CDR2 is YYNGEE. CDR3 sequence (DNA): TGTGCCAGCAGCGTAGAGTCGGGTTTCTCACCCCTCCACTTT. It translates to CASSVESGFSPLHF.

The gene calls are TRBV20-1 and TRBJ1-5; 7 bases are a match to TRBD1. Germline assignment: CDR1 DFQATT and CDR2 SNEGSKA (reference sequence). CDR3 length: 14 amino acids. J was trimmed by 2 bases and V by 3 bases; bases with no gene match: 4. This CDR3 is CSASNRGGNQPQHF. Here the CDR3 DNA reads TGCAGTGCTAGTAACAGGGGAGGCAATCAGCCCCAGCATTTT.